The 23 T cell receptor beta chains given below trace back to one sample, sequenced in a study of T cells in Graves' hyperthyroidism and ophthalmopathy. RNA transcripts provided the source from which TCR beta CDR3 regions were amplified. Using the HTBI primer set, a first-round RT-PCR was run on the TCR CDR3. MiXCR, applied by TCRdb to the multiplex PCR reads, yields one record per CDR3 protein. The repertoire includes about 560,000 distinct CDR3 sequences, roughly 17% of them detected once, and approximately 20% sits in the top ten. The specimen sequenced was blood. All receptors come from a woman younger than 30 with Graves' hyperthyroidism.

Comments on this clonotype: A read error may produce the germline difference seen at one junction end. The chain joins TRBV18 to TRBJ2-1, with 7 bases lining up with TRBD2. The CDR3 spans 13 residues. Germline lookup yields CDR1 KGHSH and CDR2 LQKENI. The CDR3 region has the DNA TGTGCCAGCCCACCCAGCGGGACGATTGAGCAGTTCTTC. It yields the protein CASPPSGTIEQFF.

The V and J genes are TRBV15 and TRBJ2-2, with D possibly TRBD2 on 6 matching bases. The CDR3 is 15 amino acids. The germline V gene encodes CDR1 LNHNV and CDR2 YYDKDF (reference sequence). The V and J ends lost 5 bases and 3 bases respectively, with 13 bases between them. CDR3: CATSGGLKYTGELFF. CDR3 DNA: TGTGCCACCAGCGGGGGACTGAAATACACCGGGGAGCTGTTTTTT.

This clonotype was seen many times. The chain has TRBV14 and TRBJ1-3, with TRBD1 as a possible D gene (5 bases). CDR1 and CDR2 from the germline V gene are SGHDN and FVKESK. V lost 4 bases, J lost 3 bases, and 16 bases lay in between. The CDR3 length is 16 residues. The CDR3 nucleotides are TGTGCCAGCAGCCCCGGGACGAGAGGGAGTGGAAACACCATATATTTT. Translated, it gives CASSPGTRGSGNTIYF. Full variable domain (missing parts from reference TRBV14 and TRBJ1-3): EAGVTQFPSHSVIEKGQTVTLRCDPISGHDNLYWYRRVMGKEIKFLLHFVKESKQDESGMPNNRFLAERTGGTYSTLKVQPAELEDSGVYFCASSPGTRGSGNTIYFGEGSWLTVV.

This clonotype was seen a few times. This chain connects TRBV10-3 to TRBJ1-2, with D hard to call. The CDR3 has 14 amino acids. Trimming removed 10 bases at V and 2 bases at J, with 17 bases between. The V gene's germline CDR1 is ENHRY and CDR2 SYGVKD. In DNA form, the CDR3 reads TGTGCCACCAGGAGTTCAGCTCTCAACTATGGCTACACCTTC. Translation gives CATRSSALNYGYTF.

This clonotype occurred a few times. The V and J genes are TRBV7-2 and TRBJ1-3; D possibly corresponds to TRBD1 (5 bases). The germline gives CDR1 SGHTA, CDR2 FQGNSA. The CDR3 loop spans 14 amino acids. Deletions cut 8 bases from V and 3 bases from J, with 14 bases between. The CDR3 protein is CASRSGGIGNTIYF. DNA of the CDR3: TGTGCCAGCCGATCGGGGGGAATTGGAAACACCATATATTTT.

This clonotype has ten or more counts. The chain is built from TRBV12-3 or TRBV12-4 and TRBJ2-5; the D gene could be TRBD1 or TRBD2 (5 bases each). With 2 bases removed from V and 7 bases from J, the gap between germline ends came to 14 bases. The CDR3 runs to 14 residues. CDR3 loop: CASSLMAVGGTQYF. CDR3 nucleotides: TGTGCCAGCAGTTTAATGGCGGTTGGGGGGACCCAGTACTTC.

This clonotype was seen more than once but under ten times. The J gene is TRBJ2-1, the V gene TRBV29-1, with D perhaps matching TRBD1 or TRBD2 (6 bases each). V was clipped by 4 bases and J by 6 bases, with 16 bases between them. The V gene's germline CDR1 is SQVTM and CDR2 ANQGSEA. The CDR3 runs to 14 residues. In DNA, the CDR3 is TGCAGCGTTGTGGGGGGCGTATCCCTCAATGAGCAGTTCTTC. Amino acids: CSVVGGVSLNEQFF.

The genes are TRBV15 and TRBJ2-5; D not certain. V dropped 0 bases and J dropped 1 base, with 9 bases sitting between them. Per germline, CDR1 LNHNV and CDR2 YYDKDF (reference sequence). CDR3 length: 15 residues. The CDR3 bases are TGTGCCACCAGCAGAGATATTGGCAGCCAAGAGACCCAGTACTTC. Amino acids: CATSRDIGSQETQYF.

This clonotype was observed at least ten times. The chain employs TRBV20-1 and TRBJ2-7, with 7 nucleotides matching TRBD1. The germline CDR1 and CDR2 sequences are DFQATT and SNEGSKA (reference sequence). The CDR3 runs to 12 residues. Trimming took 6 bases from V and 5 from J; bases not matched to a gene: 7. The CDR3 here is CSATYQGDEQYF. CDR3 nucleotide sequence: TGCAGTGCCACATATCAGGGGGACGAGCAGTACTTC.

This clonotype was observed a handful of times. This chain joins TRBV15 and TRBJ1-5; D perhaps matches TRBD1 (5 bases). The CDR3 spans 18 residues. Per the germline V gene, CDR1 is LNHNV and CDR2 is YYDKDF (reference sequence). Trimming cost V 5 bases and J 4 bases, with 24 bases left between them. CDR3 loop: CATSPGRTQAVGNQPQHF. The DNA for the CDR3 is TGTGCCACCAGCCCAGGGAGGACGCAGGCTGTGGGTAATCAGCCCCAGCATTTT.

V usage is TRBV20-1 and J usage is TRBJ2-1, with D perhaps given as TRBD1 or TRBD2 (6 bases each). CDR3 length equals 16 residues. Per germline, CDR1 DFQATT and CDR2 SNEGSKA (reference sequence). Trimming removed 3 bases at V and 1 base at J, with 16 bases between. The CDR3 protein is CSASPQGRYSYNEQFF. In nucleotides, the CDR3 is TGCAGTGCTAGCCCCCAGGGGAGGTATTCCTACAATGAGCAGTTCTTC.

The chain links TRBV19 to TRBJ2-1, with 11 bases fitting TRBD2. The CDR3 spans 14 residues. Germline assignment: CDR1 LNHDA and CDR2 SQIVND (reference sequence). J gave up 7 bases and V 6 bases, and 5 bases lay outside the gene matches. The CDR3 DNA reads TGTGCCAGTAGACTAGCGGGAGAGAGAAATGAGCAGTTCTTC. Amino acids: CASRLAGERNEQFF.

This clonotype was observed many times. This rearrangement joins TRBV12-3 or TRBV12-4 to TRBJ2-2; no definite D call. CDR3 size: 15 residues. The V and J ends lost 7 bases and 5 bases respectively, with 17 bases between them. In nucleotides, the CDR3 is TGTGCCAGCATTCCCTCTAGTGTCAGAACCGGGGAGCTGTTTTTT. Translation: CASIPSSVRTGELFF.

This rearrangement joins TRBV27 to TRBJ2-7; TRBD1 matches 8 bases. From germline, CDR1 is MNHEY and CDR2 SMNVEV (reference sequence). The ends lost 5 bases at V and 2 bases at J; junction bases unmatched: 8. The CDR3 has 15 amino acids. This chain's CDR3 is CASSHRQGTTYEQYF. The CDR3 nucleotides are TGTGCCAGCAGTCATAGACAGGGGACCACCTACGAGCAGTACTTC.

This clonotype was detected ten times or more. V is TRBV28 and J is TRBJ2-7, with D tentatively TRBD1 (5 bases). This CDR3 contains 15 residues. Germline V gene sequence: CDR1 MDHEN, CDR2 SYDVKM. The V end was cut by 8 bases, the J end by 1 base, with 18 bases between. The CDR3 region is CASGSVGLRSYEQYF. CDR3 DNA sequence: TGTGCCAGCGGCTCCGTGGGGCTGAGATCCTACGAGCAGTACTTC.

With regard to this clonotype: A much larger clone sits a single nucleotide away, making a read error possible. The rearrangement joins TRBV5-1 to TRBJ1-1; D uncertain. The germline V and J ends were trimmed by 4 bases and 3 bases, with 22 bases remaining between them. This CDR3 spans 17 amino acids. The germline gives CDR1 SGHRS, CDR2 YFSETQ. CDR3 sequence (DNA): TGCGCCAGCAGCCTCCATGCCCGGGAGTTCATGGACACTGAAGCTTTCTTT. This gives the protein CASSLHAREFMDTEAFF. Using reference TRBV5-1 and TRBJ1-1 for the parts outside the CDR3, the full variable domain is KAGVTQTPRYLIKTRGQQVTLSCSPISGHRSVSWYQQTPGQGLQFLFEYFSETQRNKGNFPGRFSGRQFSNSRSEMNVSTLELGDSALYLCASSLHAREFMDTEAFFGQGTRLTVV.

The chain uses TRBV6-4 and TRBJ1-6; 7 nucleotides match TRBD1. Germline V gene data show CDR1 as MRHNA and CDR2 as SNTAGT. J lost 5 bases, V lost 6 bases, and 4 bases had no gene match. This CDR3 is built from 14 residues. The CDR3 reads CASSAGGNNSPLHF. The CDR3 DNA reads TGTGCCAGCAGCGCAGGGGGGAATAATTCACCCCTCCACTTT.

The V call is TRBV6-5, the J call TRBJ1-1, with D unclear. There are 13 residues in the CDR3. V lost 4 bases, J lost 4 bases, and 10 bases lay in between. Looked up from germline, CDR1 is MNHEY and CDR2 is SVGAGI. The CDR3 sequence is CASSSNQATEAFF. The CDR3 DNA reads TGTGCCAGCAGTTCCAACCAAGCCACTGAAGCTTTCTTT.

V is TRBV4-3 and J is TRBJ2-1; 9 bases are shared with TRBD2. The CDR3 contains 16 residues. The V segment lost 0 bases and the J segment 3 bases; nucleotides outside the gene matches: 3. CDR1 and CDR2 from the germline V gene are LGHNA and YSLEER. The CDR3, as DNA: TGCGCCAGCAGCCAAGAGGGACTAGCATACTACAATGAGCAGTTCTTC. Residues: CASSQEGLAYYNEQFF.

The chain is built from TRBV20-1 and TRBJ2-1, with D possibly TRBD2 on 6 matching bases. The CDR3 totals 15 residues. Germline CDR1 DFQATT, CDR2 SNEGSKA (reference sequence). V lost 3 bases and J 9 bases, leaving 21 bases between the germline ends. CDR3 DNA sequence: TGCAGTGCTAGCGGAAGTCTAGCGAGAGGAGGTGAGCAGTTCTTC. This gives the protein CSASGSLARGGEQFF.

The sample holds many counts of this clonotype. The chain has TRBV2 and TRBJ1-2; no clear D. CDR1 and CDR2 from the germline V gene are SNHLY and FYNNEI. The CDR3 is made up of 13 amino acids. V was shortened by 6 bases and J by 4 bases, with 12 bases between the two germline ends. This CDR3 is CASRVTEPYGYTF. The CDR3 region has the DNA TGTGCCAGCAGGGTTACAGAACCCTATGGCTACACCTTC. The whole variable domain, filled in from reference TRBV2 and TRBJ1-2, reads EPEVTQTPSHQVTQMGQEVILRCVPISNHLYFYWYRQILGQKVEFLVSFYNNEISEKSEIFDDQFSVERPDGSNFTLKIRSTKLEDSAMYFCASRVTEPYGYTFGSGTRLTVV.

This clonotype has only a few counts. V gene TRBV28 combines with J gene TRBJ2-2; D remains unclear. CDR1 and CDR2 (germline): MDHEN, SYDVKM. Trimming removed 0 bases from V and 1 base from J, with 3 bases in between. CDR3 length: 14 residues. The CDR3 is CASSLWGNTGELFF. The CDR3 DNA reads TGTGCCAGCAGTTTATGGGGGAACACCGGGGAGCTGTTTTTT. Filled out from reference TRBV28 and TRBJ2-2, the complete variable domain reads DVKVTQSSRYLVKRTGEKVFLECVQDMDHENMFWYRQDPGLGLRLIYFSYDVKMKEKGDIPEGYSVSREKKERFSLILESASTNQTSMYLCASSLWGNTGELFFGEGSRLTVL.

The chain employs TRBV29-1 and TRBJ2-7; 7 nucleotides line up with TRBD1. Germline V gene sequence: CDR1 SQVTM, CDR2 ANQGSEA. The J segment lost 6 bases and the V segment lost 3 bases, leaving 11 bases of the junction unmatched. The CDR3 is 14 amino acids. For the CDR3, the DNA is TGCAGCGTTGACCCGACAGGGACAAACTCCGAGCAGTACTTC. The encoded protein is CSVDPTGTNSEQYF.